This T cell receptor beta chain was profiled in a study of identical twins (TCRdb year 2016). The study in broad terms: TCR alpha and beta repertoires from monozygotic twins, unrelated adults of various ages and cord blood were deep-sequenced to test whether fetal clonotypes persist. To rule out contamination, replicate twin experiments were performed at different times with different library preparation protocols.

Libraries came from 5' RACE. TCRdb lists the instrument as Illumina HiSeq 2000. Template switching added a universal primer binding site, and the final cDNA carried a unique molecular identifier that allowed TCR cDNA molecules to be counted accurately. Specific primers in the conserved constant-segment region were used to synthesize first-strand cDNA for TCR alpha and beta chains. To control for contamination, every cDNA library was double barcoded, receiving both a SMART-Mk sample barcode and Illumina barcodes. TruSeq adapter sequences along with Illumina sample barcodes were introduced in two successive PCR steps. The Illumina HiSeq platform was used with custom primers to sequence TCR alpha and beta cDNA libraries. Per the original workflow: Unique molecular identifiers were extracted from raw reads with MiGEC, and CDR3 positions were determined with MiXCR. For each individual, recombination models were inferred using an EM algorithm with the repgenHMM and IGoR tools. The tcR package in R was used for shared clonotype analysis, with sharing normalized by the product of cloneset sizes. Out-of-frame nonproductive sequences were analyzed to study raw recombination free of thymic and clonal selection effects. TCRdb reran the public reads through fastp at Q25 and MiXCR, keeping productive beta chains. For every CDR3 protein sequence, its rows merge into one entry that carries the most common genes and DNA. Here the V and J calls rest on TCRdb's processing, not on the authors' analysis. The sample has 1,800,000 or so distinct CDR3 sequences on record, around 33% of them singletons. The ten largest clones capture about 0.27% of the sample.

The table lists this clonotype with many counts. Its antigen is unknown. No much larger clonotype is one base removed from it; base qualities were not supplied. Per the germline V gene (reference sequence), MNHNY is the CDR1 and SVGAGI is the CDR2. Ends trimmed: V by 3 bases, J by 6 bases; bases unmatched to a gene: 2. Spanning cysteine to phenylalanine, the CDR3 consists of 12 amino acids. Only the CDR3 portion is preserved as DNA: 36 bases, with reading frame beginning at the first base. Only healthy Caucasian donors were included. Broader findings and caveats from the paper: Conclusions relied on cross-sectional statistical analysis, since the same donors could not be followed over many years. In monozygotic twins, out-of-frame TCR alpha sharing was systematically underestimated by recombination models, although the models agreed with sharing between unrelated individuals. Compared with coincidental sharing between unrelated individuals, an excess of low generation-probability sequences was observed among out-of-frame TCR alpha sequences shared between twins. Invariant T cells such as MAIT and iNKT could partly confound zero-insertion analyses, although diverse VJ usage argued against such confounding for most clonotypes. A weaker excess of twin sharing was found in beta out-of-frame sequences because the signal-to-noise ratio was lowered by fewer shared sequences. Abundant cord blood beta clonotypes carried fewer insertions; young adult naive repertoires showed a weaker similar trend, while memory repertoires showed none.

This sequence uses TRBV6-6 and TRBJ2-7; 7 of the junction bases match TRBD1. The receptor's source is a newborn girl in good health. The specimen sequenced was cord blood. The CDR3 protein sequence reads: CASSYPGGEQYF. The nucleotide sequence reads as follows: TGTGCCAGCAGTTATCCAGGGGGCGAGCAGTACTTC.